The rows below give T cell receptor beta chains drawn from one sample of a study of blood T cell repertoires in COVID-19. Repertoires were generated with immunoSEQ multiplex PCR, while TCRdb's copy carries only in-frame clones and drops some. Of roughly 330,000 clones listed, around 90% are singletons. The sequencing input was peripheral blood. The origin of the receptors is a man younger than 35 who had recovered from COVID-19. CDR3s leave out the opening cysteine and the closing phenylalanine or tryptophan.

v_gene	j_gene	CDR3aa
TRBV6-5	TRBJ2-3	ASRRDRGTDTQY
TRBV7-3	TRBJ2-7	ASSLQGGTSLYEQY
TRBV7-9	TRBJ2-2	ASSAAGTGELF
TRBV7-8	TRBJ2-4	ASSPAGSIQY
TRBV6-5	TRBJ1-1	ASETGQAF
TRBV5-1	TRBJ2-2	ASSPNWTGELF
TRBV3-1/TRBV3-2	TRBJ2-1	ASSFGLAGGNEQF
TRBV7-2	TRBJ2-3	ASSLASSGGSADTQY
TRBV7-2	TRBJ1-2	ASSLGQGGGYT
TRBV27	TRBJ2-7	ASSPWTSGGGYEQY
TRBV18	TRBJ1-6	ASSPLGTVNSPLH
TRBV2	TRBJ2-7	ASNLDRVTYEQY
TRBV19	TRBJ2-3	ASSLTARDTQY
TRBV18	TRBJ1-5	ASSPNTGAAQPQH
TRBV7-2	TRBJ2-3	ASSSSPRSTDTQY
TRBV6-1	TRBJ2-7	ASSDGSGTGFYEQY
TRBV10-3	TRBJ1-2	ATLEPSRGSANYGYT
TRBV19	TRBJ1-5	ASSIAGTGGQPQH
TRBV4-1	TRBJ2-3	ASSQQDGLAGEDTQY
TRBV19	TRBJ2-1	ASSTGLAGGNEQF
TRBV28	TRBJ1-2	ASSLGGGSYGYT
TRBV7-2	TRBJ2-3	ASSLQGGPDTQY
TRBV6-5	TRBJ2-7	ASSYDPGQGAYEQY
TRBV9	TRBJ2-1	ASSSYNGGGSEQF
TRBV5-6	TRBJ2-5	ASSPGGSVQETQY
TRBV6-1	TRBJ2-7	ASSDTGTSGVISYEQY
TRBV19	TRBJ1-2	ASREGTSYGYT
TRBV18	TRBJ1-3	ASSPSRAGNTIY
TRBV27	TRBJ1-2	ASSHPGELYT
TRBV5-1	TRBJ1-6	ASRTALNSPLH
TRBV4-3	TRBJ2-7	ASSQALAGGLEQY
TRBV12-3/TRBV12-4	TRBJ1-1	ASRNTGSTEAF
TRBV30	TRBJ1-6	AWSVPARGYYNSPLH
TRBV29-1	TRBJ2-7	SVARDTSSYEQY
TRBV3-1/TRBV3-2	TRBJ1-2	ASSQGEANYGYT
TRBV12-5	TRBJ1-1	ASGETYEAF
TRBV19	TRBJ1-6	ASNRDRGSPLH
TRBV4-3	TRBJ2-7	ASSQTDRATYEQY
TRBV19	TRBJ1-5	ASRGHRNQPQH
TRBV19	TRBJ1-2	ASSLLENRGYT
TRBV5-6	TRBJ1-5	ASSAWDRAQGNQPQH
TRBV18	TRBJ2-7	ASSRRDRGGEQY
TRBV6-5	TRBJ1-2	ASSPRQFNYGYT
TRBV4-1	TRBJ2-7	ASSQPQGRDRPYEQY
TRBV3-1/TRBV3-2	TRBJ2-7	ASSLGVALYEQY
TRBV4-2	TRBJ1-5	ASSQDWQGAYNQPQH
TRBV2	TRBJ1-6	ASTVGDTDNSPLH
TRBV5-4	TRBJ2-2	ASSLEVSGYTGELF
TRBV18	TRBJ1-2	ASSPTSTGDIGYT